The 9 T cell receptor beta chains listed next were all sequenced from one sample in a study of T cells in Graves' hyperthyroidism and ophthalmopathy. It was RNA transcripts that yielded the amplified TCR beta CDR3 regions. RT-PCR in the first round (using the HTBI primer set) targeted the TCR CDR3. TCRdb reprocessed the multiplex PCR reads via MiXCR and lists one record per CDR3 protein. There are a few hundred thousand distinct CDR3 sequences in the sample; 15% to 19% occur only once, and about 7% lies in the top ten. The sample consisted of blood. Receptor source: a woman in her thirties with Graves' hyperthyroidism.

The table lists this clonotype with many counts. The chain couples TRBV6-5 to TRBJ2-7; 8 bases are a match to TRBD2. With 0 bases clipped from V and 1 base from J, the junction kept 5 bases outside the gene matches. The CDR3 has 16 residues. The germline gives CDR1 MNHEY, CDR2 SVGAGI. The CDR3 spells CASSYSSGSESYEQYF. Written as DNA, the CDR3 is TGTGCCAGCAGTTACTCGAGCGGGAGTGAATCCTACGAGCAGTACTTC.

This clonotype was observed a few times. This rearrangement joins TRBV10-3 to TRBJ2-1; 15 bases are shared with TRBD2. The CDR3 covers 14 residues. V lost 2 bases and J lost 10; bases outside the gene matches: 0. Germline assignment: CDR1 ENHRY and CDR2 SYGVKD. The CDR3 protein is CAISEGLAGGEQFF. In nucleotides, the CDR3 is TGTGCCATCAGTGAGGGACTAGCGGGAGGGGAGCAGTTCTTC.

The chain joins TRBV4-1 to TRBJ1-1; 8 bases are shared with TRBD1. Trimming at V came to 5 bases and at J to 4 bases, leaving 3 bases not matched to a gene. Germline lookup yields CDR1 MGHRA and CDR2 YSYEKL. There are 13 residues in the CDR3. This CDR3 is CASSYRGSTEAFF. The CDR3 nucleotides are TGCGCCAGCAGCTACAGGGGGAGCACTGAAGCTTTCTTT.

The CDR3 DNA sequence: TGTGCCAGCAGCTCTGGGACAGGAATGAGCTCCTACGAGCAGTACTTC. This codes for CASSSGTGMSSYEQYF. The chain links TRBV7-9 to TRBJ2-7, with 8 bases matching TRBD1. In germline, CDR1 is SEHNR, CDR2 FQNEAQ (reference sequence). After removal of 4 bases from V and 0 bases from J, the junction contained 8 bases not matched to a gene. The CDR3 has 16 residues.

This clonotype was counted only a few times. The gene calls are TRBV19 and TRBJ2-5; 7 bases are a match to TRBD1. The V gene end was trimmed by 3 bases and the J gene end by 2 bases; junction bases not matched to a gene: 6. The CDR3 runs to 15 residues. Germline loops: CDR1 LNHDA, CDR2 SQIVND (reference sequence). The CDR3 sequence: CASSIARGLQETQYF. DNA of the CDR3: TGTGCCAGTAGTATCGCCAGGGGGTTACAAGAGACCCAGTACTTC.

The chain carries TRBV10-1 and TRBJ2-3; 7 bases align to TRBD2. The trim removed 3 bases at V and 1 base at J, leaving 4 bases unmatched. Germline CDR1 is WNHNN and CDR2 is SYGVQD (reference sequence). This CDR3 region has 15 residues. The CDR3 sequence: CASSEGLAGTDTQYF. CDR3 nucleotides: TGCGCCAGCAGTGAAGGGCTAGCGGGCACAGATACGCAGTATTTT.

The chain is built from TRBV20-1 and TRBJ1-2; 9 bases map to TRBD1. The CDR3 has 13 amino acids. V shed 4 bases, J shed 4 bases, and the junction held 4 bases outside the gene matches. Germline values: CDR1 DFQATT, CDR2 SNEGSKA (reference sequence). CDR3 bases: TGCAGTGCTAAACCGGGACAGGGCTATGGCTACACCTTC. This translates into CSAKPGQGYGYTF.

In this sample, this clonotype turned up many times. This chain joins TRBV7-9 and TRBJ2-1, with D uncertain. Germline assignment: CDR1 SEHNR and CDR2 FQNEAQ (reference sequence). Between the trimmed V and J ends, which lost 3 bases and 7 bases, there was a span of 16 bases. The CDR3 has 15 amino acids. The CDR3 DNA reads TGTGCCAGCAGCTTTGGTAGCTCTCCCCTAAATGAGCAGTTCTTC. It specifies CASSFGSSPLNEQFF.

This clonotype has a handful of counts. The chain links TRBV6-5 to TRBJ2-7; D is unclear. This CDR3 is built from 14 residues. Germline values: CDR1 MNHEY, CDR2 SVGAGI. Trimming cost V 1 base and J 2 bases, with 9 bases left between them. DNA of the CDR3: TGTGCCAGCAGTTACTATGGCGGAGCCTACGAGCAGTACTTC. This gives the protein CASSYYGGAYEQYF.